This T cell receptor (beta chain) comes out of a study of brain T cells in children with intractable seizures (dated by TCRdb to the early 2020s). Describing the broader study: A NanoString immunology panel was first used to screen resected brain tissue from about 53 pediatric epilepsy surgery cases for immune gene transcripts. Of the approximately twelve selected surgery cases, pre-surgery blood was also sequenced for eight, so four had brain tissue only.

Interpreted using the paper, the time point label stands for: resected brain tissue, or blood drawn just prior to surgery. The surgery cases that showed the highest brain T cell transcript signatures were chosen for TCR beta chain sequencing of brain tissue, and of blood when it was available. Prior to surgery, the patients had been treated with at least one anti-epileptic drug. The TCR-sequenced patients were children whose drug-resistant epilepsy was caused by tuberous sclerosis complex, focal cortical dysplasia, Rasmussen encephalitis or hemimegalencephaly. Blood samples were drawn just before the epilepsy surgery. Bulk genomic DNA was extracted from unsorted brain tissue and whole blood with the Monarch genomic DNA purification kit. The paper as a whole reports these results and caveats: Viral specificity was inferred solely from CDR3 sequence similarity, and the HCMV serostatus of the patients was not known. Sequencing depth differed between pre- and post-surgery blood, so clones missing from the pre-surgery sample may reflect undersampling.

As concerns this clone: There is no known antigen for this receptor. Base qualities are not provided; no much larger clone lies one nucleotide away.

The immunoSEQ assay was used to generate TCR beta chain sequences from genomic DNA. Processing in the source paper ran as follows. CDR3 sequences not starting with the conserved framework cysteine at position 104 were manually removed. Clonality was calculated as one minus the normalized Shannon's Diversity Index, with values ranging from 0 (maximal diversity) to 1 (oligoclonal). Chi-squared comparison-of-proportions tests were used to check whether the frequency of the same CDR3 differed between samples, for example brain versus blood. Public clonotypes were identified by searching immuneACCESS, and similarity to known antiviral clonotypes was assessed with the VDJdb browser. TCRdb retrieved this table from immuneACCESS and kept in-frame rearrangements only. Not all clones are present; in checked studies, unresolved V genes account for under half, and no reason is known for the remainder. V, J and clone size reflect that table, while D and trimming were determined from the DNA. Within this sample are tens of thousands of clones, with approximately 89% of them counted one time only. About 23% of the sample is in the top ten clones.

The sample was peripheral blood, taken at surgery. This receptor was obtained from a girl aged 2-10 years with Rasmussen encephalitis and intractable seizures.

The encoded CDR3 is CASSLVAGVSSTDTQYF. The DNA sequence reads TGTGCCAGCAGCTTAGTGGCAGGGGTTTCCAGCACAGATACGCAGTATTTT. The chain joins TRBV7-2 to TRBJ2-3; tentative D gene TRBD1, with 6 bases matching. V is shortened by 1 base, J by 0 bases, and the region joining them spans 14 bases. From the germline V gene, CDR1 is SGHTA and CDR2 is FQGNSA. The CDR3, cysteine through phenylalanine, is 17 amino acids long. Kept here is only the CDR3 DNA, which spans 51 bases and is read in frame from base 1.